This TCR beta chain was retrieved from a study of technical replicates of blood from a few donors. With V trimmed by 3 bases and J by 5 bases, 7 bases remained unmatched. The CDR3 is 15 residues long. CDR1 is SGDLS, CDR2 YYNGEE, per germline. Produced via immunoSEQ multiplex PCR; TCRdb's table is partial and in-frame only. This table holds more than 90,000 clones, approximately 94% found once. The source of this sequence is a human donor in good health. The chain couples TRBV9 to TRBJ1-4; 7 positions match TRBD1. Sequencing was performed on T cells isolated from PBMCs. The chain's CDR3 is CASSALGQRNEKLFF. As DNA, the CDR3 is TGTGCCAGCAGCGCCCTGGGACAGAGAAATGAAAAACTGTTTTTT.